This T cell receptor (beta chain) was sequenced in a study of blood T cells in healthy people across ages. This CDR3 has 13 residues. The germline CDR1 and CDR2 sequences are DFQATT and SNEGSKA (reference sequence). Concerning this clonotype itself: A much larger clone lies a single base off, so this may be a read error.

Combining a sample-barcoded 5' primer with a J-beta primer mix, a second PCR ran for about 7 to 11 cycles. TCRdb re-analysed the 5' RACE reads in MiXCR, keeping a single row per CDR3 protein. The table records roughly 790,000 distinct CDR3 sequences, around 46% of them present only once. The chain combines TRBV20-1 with TRBJ2-1, with D unclear. Gene TRBJ2-7 matches the end of the DNA better, so the J call may be wrong. This sequence originates from a woman in her sixties or seventies in good health. Sequences were obtained from blood. The CDR3 DNA reads TGCAGTGCTAGAGAGCGCATATACAATGAGCAGTACTTC. This translates into CSARERIYNEQYF.